What follows is one T cell receptor beta chain and its context. Its antigen is currently unknown. The sample comes from a study of cytomegalovirus exposure and HLA in healthy donors. Study observations and caveats: Per a later analysis, HLA-associated TCR beta chains showed more clonal expansion than other, equally common TCR beta chains. Several of the most significant clusters were apparently associated with common viral pathogens in a later analysis. In most subjects, TCR beta sequences reportedly gave accurate predictions of HLA-A and HLA-B alleles. The study listed 164 cytomegalovirus-associated TCR beta chains.

The PCR used 60 Vbeta and 13 Jbeta primers. TCRdb keeps only in-frame clones here, not all; method: immunoSEQ multiplex PCR. Its clone listing holds under 130,000 clones. The sequence came from a man between 35 and 55 years old in good health and CMV-seronegative. The sample was PBMCs.

The CDR3 nucleotides are TGTGCCAGCAGTTATCATCCAGGCGGGGTGAACACTGAAGCTTTCTTT. Its translation: CASSYHPGGVNTEAFF. The rearrangement links TRBV6-5 to TRBJ1-1; D ambiguous. Germline loops: CDR1 MNHEY, CDR2 SVGAGI. This CDR3 is built from 16 residues. Trimming left V 3 bases short and J 0 bases short, with 14 bases between.